This record looks at one T cell receptor (beta chain) sequence and its context. The antigen is not known. This entry is derived from a study of cytomegalovirus exposure and HLA in healthy donors. The donors (healthy individuals) were bone marrow donors. General study results and limits: Later on, a genetic analysis was performed. It linked a missense variant in DCLRE1C with V- and J-gene trimming of TCR beta. A later examination showed that TCR association rates differed by HLA locus, with DRB1 most and HLA-C fewest.

V lost 7 bases and J lost 11, with 13 bases in between. There are 11 residues in the CDR3. CDR1 and CDR2 (germline): MNHEY, SVGAGI. Both 60 Vbeta primers and 13 Jbeta primers went into the PCR. TCRdb's copy holds only in-frame clones and misses some; the assay was immunoSEQ multiplex PCR. The table lists around 260,000 clones, about 80% of them singletons. The sequencing sample was made of PBMCs. The receptor's source is a girl aged 2 to 9 in good health and CMV-seronegative. This sequence joins TRBV6-5 and TRBJ2-3; D may be TRBD1 (6 bases). The CDR3 coding sequence is TGTGCCAGCACCACAGGGTCTGGGCAGTATTTT. This translates into CASTTGSGQYF.